This T cell receptor (beta chain) appears in the sequencing data of a study of CD8+ T cells in alopecia areata. General study points: Relative to mice, TCR sharing across patients was less clear, a difference possibly HLA-related.

Extracted RNA was reverse transcribed into cDNA, the sequencing template. Clones were read by immunoSEQ multiplex PCR, and TCRdb kept only the in-frame ones, dropping some. The table has 220,000 or so clones, approximately 61% seen once. In the case of this clone: What it binds is not known.

The V end lost 4 bases, the J end lost 4 bases, and 22 bases lay between the germline ends. Per germline, CDR1 MGHRA and CDR2 YSYEKL. The CDR3 consists of 17 residues. This receptor was identified in a human donor with alopecia areata. The J gene is TRBJ1-1, the V gene TRBV4-1, with a possible D match to TRBD1 (6 bases). The sample in question was CD4+ T cells sorted from blood, obtained at week 0. CDR3 region: CASSRGQPEGGSTEAFF. CDR3 sequence (DNA): TGCGCCAGCAGCCGCGGCCAGCCTGAGGGGGGTAGCACTGAAGCTTTCTTT.